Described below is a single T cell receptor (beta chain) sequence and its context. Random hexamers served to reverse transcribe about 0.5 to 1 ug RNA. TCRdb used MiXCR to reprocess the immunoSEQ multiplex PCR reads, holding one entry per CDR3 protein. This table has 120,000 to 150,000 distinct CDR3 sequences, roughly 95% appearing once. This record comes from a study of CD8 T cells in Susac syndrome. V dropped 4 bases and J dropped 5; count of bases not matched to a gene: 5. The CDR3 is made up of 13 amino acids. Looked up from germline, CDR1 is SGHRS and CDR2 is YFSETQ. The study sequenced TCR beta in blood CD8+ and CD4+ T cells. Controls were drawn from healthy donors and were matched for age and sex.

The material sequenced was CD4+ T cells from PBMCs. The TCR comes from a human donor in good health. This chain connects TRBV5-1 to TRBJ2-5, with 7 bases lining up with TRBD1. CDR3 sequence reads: CASSLQGLETQYF. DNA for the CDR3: TGCGCCAGCAGCCTACAGGGGTTGGAGACCCAGTACTTC.